The source of this T cell receptor beta chain is a study of blood T cell repertoires in COVID-19. The germline V gene has CDR1 SGHNT and CDR2 YENEEA. V gave up 5 bases and J gave up 4 bases; unmatched junction bases: 6. The CDR3 is 15 amino acids. The authors' processing: Nucleated cell number was recorded as an estimate derived from reference gene primer amplification. Assay: immunoSEQ multiplex PCR; the TCRdb copy retains only in-frame clones and omits some. V and J calls and clone size are given by that table; D and trimming were obtained from the DNA. The sample holds 250,000 to 300,000 clones, roughly nine tenths seen once.

The clonotype comes from a woman aged 25 to 39 with COVID-19, enrolled during active disease. Input material: peripheral blood. The rearrangement joins TRBV11-3 to TRBJ2-1; 9 nucleotides line up with TRBD1. The CDR3 spells CASSPPGTGYNEQFF. CDR3 in DNA: TGTGCCAGCAGCCCCCCCGGGACAGGGTACAATGAGCAGTTCTTC.